The 16 T cell receptor beta chains below come from one sample, sequenced in a study of shared clonotypes between healthy human individuals. This table comes from immunoSEQ multiplex PCR, and its TCRdb copy is limited to in-frame clones, with some not included. The sample contains 1.6 million or so clones, less than 99% of which appear only once. Sequencing was performed on naive CD4+ T cells sorted from blood. Subset meaning: CD45RA+ positively selected. These receptors were collected from a man aged 25 to 45 in good health.

The chain combines TRBV11-2 with TRBJ2-7, with 9 bases aligning to TRBD2. The CDR3 runs 15 residues. Germline CDR1 and CDR2: SGHAT and FQNNGV. V shed 3 bases, J shed 5 bases, and the junction held 8 bases outside the gene matches. This chain's CDR3 is CASSFGLAGRDEQYF. The CDR3 nucleotides are TGTGCCAGCAGCTTTGGGCTAGCGGGAAGAGACGAGCAGTACTTC. The variable domain in full, with the rest retrieved from reference TRBV11-2 and TRBJ2-7, is EAGVAQSPRYKIIEKRQSVAFWCNPISGHATLYWYQQILGQGPKLLIQFQNNGVVDDSQLPKDRFSAERLKGVDSTLKIQPAKLEDSAVYLCASSFGLAGRDEQYFGPGTRLTVT.

As concerns this clone: This specimen includes other DNA sequences encoding the same CDR3. The rearrangement joins TRBV9 to TRBJ2-1; 7 bases are a match to TRBD1. The CDR3 covers 15 residues. Germline CDR1 reads SGDLS; CDR2 reads YYNGEE. Germline trimming cut 2 bases from V and 4 bases from J; bases unmatched to any gene: 6. The CDR3 DNA reads as TGTGCCAGCAGCGTTGGACCAGGGGGTTACAATGAGCAGTTCTTC. It is translated as CASSVGPGGYNEQFF.

This rearrangement joins TRBV30 to TRBJ2-3, with D unclear. V was cut by 3 bases and J by 4 bases, with 11 bases left in between. Germline values: CDR1 GTSNPN, CDR2 SVGIG (reference sequence). The CDR3 is 13 residues long. The CDR3 DNA reads TGTGCCTGGAGGCCGAGGATCCCAGATACGCAGTATTTT. This encodes CAWRPRIPDTQYF. Together with reference TRBV30 and TRBJ2-3, the CDR3 gives the full variable domain: SQTIHQWPATLVQPVGSPLSLECTVEGTSNPNLYWYRQAAGRGLQLLFYSVGIGQISSEVPQNLSASRPQDRQFILSSKKLLLSDSGFYLCAWRPRIPDTQYFGPGTRLTVL.

This clone was seen a single time. The chain has TRBV7-7 and TRBJ2-5; D may be TRBD1 (6 bases). Germline values: CDR1 SSHAT, CDR2 FNYEAQ (reference sequence). Deletions cut 1 base from V and 5 bases from J, with 8 bases between. CDR3 length: 13 amino acids. The CDR3 DNA reads as TGTGCCAGCAGCTTAGTTCAGGGGGAGACCCAGTACTTC. Residues: CASSLVQGETQYF. Full variable domain (outside the CDR3, taken from reference TRBV7-7 and TRBJ2-5): GAGVSQSPRYKVTKRGQDVTLRCDPISSHATLYWYQQALGQGPEFLTYFNYEAQPDKSGLPSDRFSAERPEGSISTLTIQRTEQRDSAMYRCASSLVQGETQYFGPGTRLLVL.

This rearrangement joins TRBV19 to TRBJ2-2, with D maybe TRBD2 (6 bases). V dropped 6 bases and J dropped 6 bases, with 23 bases sitting between them. There are 17 residues in the CDR3. Germline loops: CDR1 LNHDA, CDR2 SQIVND (reference sequence). This CDR3 is CASSSKPGWGVAGELFF. The CDR3 region has the DNA TGTGCCAGTAGCTCAAAACCGGGGTGGGGGGTCGCCGGGGAGCTGTTTTTT.

V gene TRBV5-1 combines with J gene TRBJ1-1; possibly TRBD1 for D (5 bases). In germline, CDR1 is SGHRS, CDR2 YFSETQ. The CDR3 spans 15 residues. Trimming removed 3 bases at V and 1 base at J, with 13 bases between. The CDR3 protein is CASSSLGRGNTEAFF. The CDR3 bases are TGCGCCAGCAGCTCCCTGGGACGCGGGAACACTGAAGCTTTCTTT.

For this clone: At the DNA level, this CDR3 is encoded by other sequences in the same sample as well. This chain links TRBV5-1 with TRBJ2-7; perhaps TRBD2 as D (5 bases). Germline CDR1 is SGHRS and CDR2 is YFSETQ. This CDR3 is built from 15 residues. Trimming removed 2 bases from V and 0 bases from J, with 12 bases in between. The CDR3 region is CASSLGGGSSYEQYF. The CDR3 bases are TGCGCCAGCAGCTTAGGAGGTGGCAGCTCCTACGAGCAGTACTTC. The full variable domain, its missing parts supplied by reference TRBV5-1 and TRBJ2-7, is KAGVTQTPRYLIKTRGQQVTLSCSPISGHRSVSWYQQTPGQGLQFLFEYFSETQRNKGNFPGRFSGRQFSNSRSEMNVSTLELGDSALYLCASSLGGGSSYEQYFGPGTRLTVT.

The chain recombines TRBV28 with TRBJ2-7, with a possible D match to TRBD2 (5 bases). This CDR3 has 13 amino acids. Germline lookup yields CDR1 MDHEN and CDR2 SYDVKM. V was trimmed by 5 bases and J by 3 bases, leaving 11 bases between them. CDR3 sequence: CASSRTVFYEQYF. CDR3 coding DNA: TGTGCCAGCAGTCGGACTGTGTTCTACGAGCAGTACTTC.

V gene TRBV2 combines with J gene TRBJ1-2; TRBD1 agrees at 8 bases. J lost 1 base, V lost 6 bases, and 7 bases had no gene match. Germline CDR1 SNHLY, CDR2 FYNNEI. The CDR3 covers 15 residues. The chain's CDR3 is CASSPSTGDNYGYTF. CDR3 coding DNA: TGTGCCAGCAGCCCTTCGACAGGGGATAACTATGGCTACACCTTC.

V is TRBV9 and J is TRBJ2-1; unclear D gene. Trimming stripped 2 bases from V and 5 bases from J, with 8 bases between. The CDR3 is 13 residues long. Germline V lookup: CDR1 SGDLS, CDR2 YYNGEE. The CDR3 DNA is TGTGCCAGCAGCGTCAGACTGAACAATGAGCAGTTCTTC. Translated, it gives CASSVRLNNEQFF.

Concerning this clone: Mismatch with germline at one junction end may stem from a read error. The V gene is TRBV5-1, the J gene TRBJ2-1, with 11 bases matching TRBD2. The germline gives CDR1 SGHRS, CDR2 YFSETQ. CDR3 size: 16 residues. CDR3 DNA: TGCGCCAGCAGCTTGAGGCTAGCGGGAGGCCTCAACGAAAAGATCTTC. Protein sequence: CASSLRLAGGLNEKIF.

The V call is TRBV9, the J call TRBJ1-1; maybe TRBD1 (6 bases). V was shortened by 3 bases and J by 1 base, with 10 bases between the two germline ends. Germline values: CDR1 SGDLS, CDR2 YYNGEE. The CDR3 runs 14 residues. The CDR3 loop is CASSGSRGNTEAFF. CDR3 nucleotide sequence: TGTGCCAGCAGCGGATCCAGGGGGAACACTGAAGCTTTCTTT.

This sequence joins TRBV5-4 and TRBJ1-4; no definite D call. V was clipped by 4 bases and J by 4 bases, with 8 bases between them. The CDR3 is 13 amino acids. The germline V gene encodes CDR1 SGHNT and CDR2 YYREEE (reference sequence). The CDR3 coding sequence is TGTGCCAGCAGCGGTACGGTTAATGAAAAACTGTTTTTT. Its translation is CASSGTVNEKLFF.

The rearrangement links TRBV4-1 to TRBJ2-1; TRBD2 matches at 14 bases. V was pared by 1 base and J by 12 bases, with 5 bases of the junction left unmatched. Germline CDR1 MGHRA, CDR2 YSYEKL. This CDR3 has 15 amino acids. In nucleotides, the CDR3 is TGCGCCAGCAGCCAAGTGGGACTAGCGGGAGAGGCGCAGTTCTTC. This translates into CASSQVGLAGEAQFF.

J is TRBJ2-3 and V is TRBV10-1; no reliable D call. Trimming cost V 8 bases and J 4 bases, with 7 bases left between them. Germline CDR1 WNHNN, CDR2 SYGVQD (reference sequence). The CDR3 runs to 11 residues. The DNA of the CDR3 is TGCGCCAGCCAAGGGTCAGATACGCAGTATTTT. Its translation: CASQGSDTQYF.

This chain connects TRBV6-1 to TRBJ1-2, with D uncertain. Germline V lookup: CDR1 MNHNS, CDR2 SASEGT. V lost 2 bases and J 8 bases, leaving 6 bases between the germline ends. The CDR3 runs 11 residues. The CDR3 DNA reads TGTGCCAGCAGTGAACCGGCAGGCTACACCTTC. It encodes CASSEPAGYTF.